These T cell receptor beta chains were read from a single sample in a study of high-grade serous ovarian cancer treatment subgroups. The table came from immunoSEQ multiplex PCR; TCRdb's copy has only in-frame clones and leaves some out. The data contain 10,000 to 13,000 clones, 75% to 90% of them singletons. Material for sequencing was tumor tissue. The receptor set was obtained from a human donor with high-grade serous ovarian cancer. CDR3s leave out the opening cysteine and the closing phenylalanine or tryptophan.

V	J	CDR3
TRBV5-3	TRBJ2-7	ARRNRPAGGTPYEQY
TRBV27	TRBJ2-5	ASSRGAREQTQY
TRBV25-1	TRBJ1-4	ASSDGWLNEKLF
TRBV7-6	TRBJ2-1	ASSLAGTSTNEQF
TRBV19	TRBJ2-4	ASSITSGIGHIQY
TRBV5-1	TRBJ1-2	ASRFEGIDYGYT
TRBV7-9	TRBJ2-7	ASSFDPGLVWPYEQY
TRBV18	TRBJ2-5	ASSPNLGGEETQY
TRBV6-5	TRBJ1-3	ASALSVGNTIY
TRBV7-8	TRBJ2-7	ASSRTSGTSDGYEQY
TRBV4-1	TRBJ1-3	ASSQWGAGNTIY
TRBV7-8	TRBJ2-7	ASSFTSAYEQY
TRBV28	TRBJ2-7	ASRTVRERQGTYEQY
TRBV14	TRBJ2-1	ASSPGGEQF
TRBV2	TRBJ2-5	ASSYGHGETQY
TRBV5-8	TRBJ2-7	ASSSHRASYEQY
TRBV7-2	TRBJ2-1	ASSSGTGKGEQF
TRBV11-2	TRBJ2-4	ASSRDRQKNIQY
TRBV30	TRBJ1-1	AWTGQVLNTEAF
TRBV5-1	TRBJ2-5	ASSLATGEETQY
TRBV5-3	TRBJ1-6	ARSLGPDRGISPLH
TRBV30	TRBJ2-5	AWRTSGGETQY
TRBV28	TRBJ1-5	ASSQDSYSNQPQH
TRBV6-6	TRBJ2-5	ASSSGETQY
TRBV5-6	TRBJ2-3	ASSIFQGPDTQY
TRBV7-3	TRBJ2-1	ASSTQGGTGGSYNEQF
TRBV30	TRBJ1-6	AWHDRGLSPLH
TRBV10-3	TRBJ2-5	ATGGNRRQETQY
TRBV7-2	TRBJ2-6	ASSPQVGRLSGANVLT
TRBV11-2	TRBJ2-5	ASSATSGGARETQY
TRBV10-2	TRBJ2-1	ASRRTLLGNEQF
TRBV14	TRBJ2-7	ASSQSLSTYYEQY
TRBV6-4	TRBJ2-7	AGHVQARYEQY
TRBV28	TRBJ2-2	ASSLQLETGELF
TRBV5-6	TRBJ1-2	ASSLGDRFAYGYT
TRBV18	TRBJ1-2	ASSPLQSEGYT
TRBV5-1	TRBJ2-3	ASSLDVGPTDTQY
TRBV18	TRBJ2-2	ASSPWGSGELF
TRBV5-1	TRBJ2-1	ASSGSGGVYNEQF
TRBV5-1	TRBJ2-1	ASSLGLYNEQF
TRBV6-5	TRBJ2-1	ASRTGLAGNNEQF
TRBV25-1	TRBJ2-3	ASRPSTGGTDTQY
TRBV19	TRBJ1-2	ASHAGGTYGYT
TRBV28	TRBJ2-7	ASGTSGYEQY
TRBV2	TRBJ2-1	ASEPGLAGIEQF
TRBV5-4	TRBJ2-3	ASSPTSVRDTQY
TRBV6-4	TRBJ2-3	ASSEGAGYADTQY
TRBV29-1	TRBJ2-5	SVENPSLGGKRGETQY
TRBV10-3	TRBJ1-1	ASGQLKNTEAF
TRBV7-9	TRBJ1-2	ASSHDSSYSYT
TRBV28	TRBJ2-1	ASSFSLAGINEQF
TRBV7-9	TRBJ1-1	ASSGRCEAF
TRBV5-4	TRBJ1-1	ASSWDVLEGEAF